These T cell receptor beta chains were read from a single sample in a study of blood T cell repertoires in COVID-19. Some clones are missing from TCRdb's copy, which holds only in-frame ones; the method was immunoSEQ multiplex PCR. The sample has hundreds of thousands of clones, about nine tenths seen once. Sample: PBMCs or T cells enriched from blood (not recorded which). Source of these receptors: a woman aged 35 to 49 who had recovered from COVID-19. CDR3s include the opening cysteine and the closing phenylalanine or tryptophan. A D gene is named only where the DNA matches it firmly. Part of the rows lack a size; the others show once, few, many or a class for expanded clones.

TRBD1	TRBJ1-5	TRBV6-5	few	CASSQRTGVQPQHF	TGTGCCAGCAGTCAGAGGACAGGGGTACAGCCCCAGCATTTT
TRBD2	TRBJ2-1	TRBV14	NA	CASTLAGGPHNEQFF	TGTGCCAGCACCCTAGCGGGGGGGCCGCACAATGAGCAGTTCTTC
NA	TRBJ2-5	TRBV28	NA	CASSPYGETQYF	TGTGCCAGCAGTCCCTACGGGGAGACCCAGTACTTC
TRBD1	TRBJ2-6	TRBV11-3	few	CASSPRTGGTGANVLTF	TGTGCCAGCAGCCCCCGGACAGGGGGCACTGGGGCCAACGTCCTGACTTTC
TRBD1	TRBJ1-2	TRBV27	few	CASSLFLPPGQGDYGYTF	TGTGCCAGCAGTTTATTTTTACCACCGGGACAGGGGGACTATGGCTACACCTTC
NA	TRBJ2-3	TRBV7-2	once	CASSLVSVGGAVDTQYF	TGTGCCAGCAGCTTAGTTAGCGTAGGGGGGGCCGTGGATACGCAGTATTTT
NA	TRBJ2-2	TRBV28	NA	CASSLFSPANTGELFF	TGTGCCAGCAGTTTATTTTCGCCGGCGAACACCGGGGAGCTGTTTTTT
TRBD1	TRBJ1-4	TRBV3-1/TRBV3-2	NA	CASSQTGGSDEKLFF	TGTGCCAGCAGCCAAACAGGGGGGTCAGATGAAAAACTGTTTTTT
NA	TRBJ2-7	TRBV11-2	NA	CASSLDLEQGYEQYF	TGTGCCAGCAGCTTAGACCTAGAACAAGGCTACGAGCAGTACTTC
TRBD2	TRBJ2-5	TRBV5-1	NA	CASSLKGLAVQETQYF	TGCGCCAGCAGCTTAAAGGGGCTAGCGGTACAAGAGACCCAGTACTTC
NA	TRBJ1-2	TRBV5-1	NA	CASSTLSGGKGHGYTF	TGCGCCAGCAGCACGTTGTCGGGGGGCAAAGGCCATGGCTACACCTTC
NA	TRBJ2-1	TRBV3-1/TRBV3-2	NA	CASSQVANEQFF	TGTGCCAGCAGCCAAGTAGCTAATGAGCAGTTCTTC
TRBD1	TRBJ2-2	TRBV11-2	NA	CASSPGTVAHGELFF	TGTGCCAGCAGCCCCGGGACAGTGGCTCACGGGGAGCTGTTTTTT
NA	TRBJ2-1	TRBV7-3	NA	CASSSRTVGGSYNEQFF	TGTGCCAGCAGCTCACGGACAGTTGGGGGCTCCTACAATGAGCAGTTCTTC
TRBD1	TRBJ2-5	TRBV2	few	CASSAAGGTETQYF	TGTGCCAGCAGTGCCGCAGGGGGCACAGAGACCCAGTACTTC
NA	TRBJ1-1	TRBV9	NA	CASSVEGSGSNTEAFF	TGTGCCAGCAGCGTAGAAGGGTCAGGGTCGAACACTGAAGCTTTCTTT
NA	TRBJ1-5	TRBV30	once	CAWSPQGLGRQPQHF	TGTGCCTGGAGTCCCCAGGGGCTTGGTCGTCAGCCCCAGCATTTT
TRBD1	TRBJ2-7	TRBV7-8	NA	CASSLEGQGSSYEQYF	TGTGCCAGCAGCTTAGAGGGACAGGGGAGCTCCTACGAGCAGTACTTC
NA	TRBJ2-2	TRBV11-3	NA	CASSIGTGRNSNTGELFF	TGTGCCAGCAGCATTGGGACTGGCCGGAACTCGAACACCGGGGAGCTGTTTTTT
TRBD1	TRBJ2-7	TRBV6-5	NA	CASSYRDRGDYEQYF	TGTGCCAGCAGCTACCGGGACAGGGGAGACTACGAGCAGTACTTC
TRBD2	TRBJ2-1	TRBV5-4	NA	CASSPGGGRSYNEQFF	TGTGCCAGCAGCCCCGGCGGGGGACGCTCCTACAATGAGCAGTTCTTC
NA	TRBJ2-2	TRBV5-1	NA	CASSFRANTGELFF	TGCGCCAGCAGCTTCAGGGCAAACACCGGGGAGCTGTTTTTT
NA	TRBJ2-5	TRBV9	NA	CASSTVGLHQETQYF	TGTGCCAGCAGCACAGTGGGACTGCACCAAGAGACCCAGTACTTC
NA	TRBJ1-1	TRBV18	few	CASSPGLNTEAFF	TGTGCCAGCTCACCGGGGCTGAACACTGAAGCTTTCTTT
NA	TRBJ2-7	TRBV4-3	NA	CASSRQAGFDEQYF	TGCGCCAGCAGCCGCCAGGCGGGGTTCGACGAGCAGTACTTC
NA	TRBJ2-3	TRBV11-2	once	CASSLAGTDTQYF	TGTGCCAGCAGCTTAGCTGGCACAGATACGCAGTATTTT
NA	TRBJ1-6	TRBV18	NA	CASSPLVQGNSPLHF	TGTGCCAGCTCACCATTGGTTCAGGGAAATTCACCCCTCCACTTT
NA	TRBJ2-2	TRBV29-1	few	CSVGQGRGELFF	TGCAGCGTTGGGCAGGGCCGAGGGGAGCTGTTTTTT
NA	TRBJ1-1	TRBV4-3	NA	CASSQDILLNTEAFF	TGCGCCAGCAGCCAAGATATCCTTCTGAACACTGAAGCTTTCTTT
NA	TRBJ1-3	TRBV4-3	NA	CASSQGSGIGNTIYF	TGCGCCAGCAGCCAAGGCTCAGGGATAGGAAACACCATATATTTT
NA	TRBJ2-1	TRBV7-2	NA	CASSRGGTHYNEQFF	TGTGCCAGCAGTCGGGGCGGGACCCATTACAATGAGCAGTTCTTC